Shown below are 24 T cell receptor beta chains from a single sample sequenced in a study of early T cells in non-severe SARS-CoV-2 infection. TCRdb fed the 5' RACE reads into MiXCR, producing one record per CDR3 protein. The sample records 48,000 or so distinct CDR3 sequences, more than 5.5% being singletons. Sequencing used whole blood, obtained at baseline. The receptors derive from an adult who was a healthcare worker with PCR-confirmed SARS-CoV-2 infection or an uninfected control (not recorded which).

This clonotype showed up many times. The chain combines TRBV7-9 with TRBJ2-1; D unclear. V lost 10 bases to trimming and J lost 5 bases, with 15 bases between them. Germline CDR1 is SEHNR and CDR2 is FQNEAQ (reference sequence). The CDR3 spans 13 residues. CDR3 region: CATQIMVDNEQFF. The CDR3 nucleotides are TGTGCCACCCAAATAATGGTGGACAATGAGCAGTTCTTC.

This clonotype was seen repeatedly, ten times or more. As DNA, the CDR3 is TGTGCCAGCAAGGAACAGGTCGGGCAAGAGACCCAGTACTTC. Translating gives CASKEQVGQETQYF. The chain has TRBV12-3 or TRBV12-4 and TRBJ2-5; the D gene is possibly TRBD1 (5 bases). The CDR3 is made up of 14 amino acids. The V and J ends lost 7 bases and 2 bases respectively, with 14 bases between them.

The rearrangement uses TRBV10-3 and TRBJ1-6; possibly TRBD1 for D (5 bases). This CDR3 is 12 amino acids long. The V end was cut by 10 bases, the J end by 6 bases, with 10 bases between. CDR1 and CDR2 (germline): ENHRY, SYGVKD. The CDR3 reads CATRDGNSPLHF. In DNA, the CDR3 is TGTGCCACCCGGGACGGTAATTCACCCCTCCACTTT.

The chain uses TRBV28 and TRBJ2-3; D gene unclear. The germline gives CDR1 MDHEN, CDR2 SYDVKM. V shed 5 bases and J shed 5 bases, with 8 bases lying between them. The CDR3 is 12 residues long. The CDR3 loop reads CASSPTEDTQYF. CDR3 nucleotide sequence: TGTGCCAGCAGTCCTACTGAAGATACGCAGTATTTT.

This clonotype has a count of ten or more. The rearrangement uses TRBV10-3 and TRBJ2-2; perhaps TRBD1 as D (6 bases). The germline V and J ends were trimmed by 6 bases and 3 bases, with 11 bases remaining between them. The CDR3 is 14 amino acids. Germline V gene lookup returns CDR1 ENHRY and CDR2 SYGVKD. This CDR3 is CAISGTTDTGELFF. The CDR3 coding sequence is TGTGCCATCAGCGGGACAACTGACACCGGGGAGCTGTTTTTT.

In this sample, this clonotype turned up many times. The chain couples TRBV19 to TRBJ1-2, with 8 bases lining up with TRBD1. The CDR3 contains 16 residues. V lost 7 bases, J lost 0 bases, and 10 bases stayed unmatched. The V gene's germline CDR1 is LNHDA and CDR2 SQIVND (reference sequence). This CDR3 is CASKSEGQGTNYGYTF. The CDR3, as DNA: TGTGCCAGTAAGTCAGAAGGACAGGGAACTAACTATGGCTACACCTTC.

As DNA, the CDR3 is TGTGCCAGCAGCTTCCAGGGGGGATCCACAGATACGCAGTATTTT. Its translation: CASSFQGGSTDTQYF. The rearrangement joins TRBV7-3 to TRBJ2-3, with D maybe TRBD1 (7 bases). The germline CDR1 and CDR2 sequences are SGHTA and FQGTGA. V was cut by 3 bases and J by 2 bases, with 12 bases left in between. The CDR3 totals 15 residues.

The table lists this clonotype with a few counts. The genes are TRBV13 and TRBJ1-3; 7 bases match TRBD1. Losses at the gene ends were 5 bases for V and 8 bases for J; bases not matched to a gene: 0. Germline lookup yields CDR1 PRHDT and CDR2 FYEKMQ (reference sequence). The length of the CDR3 is 11 residues. The CDR3 sequence is CASSQGDTIYF. Written as DNA, the CDR3 is TGTGCCAGCAGCCAGGGGGACACCATATATTTT.

The sample holds many counts of this clonotype. The chain joins TRBV11-2 to TRBJ2-1; no clear D. V lost 5 bases to trimming and J lost 0 bases, with 8 bases between them. This CDR3 comprises 14 residues. Looked up from germline, CDR1 is SGHAT and CDR2 is FQNNGV. The CDR3 region has the DNA TGTGCCAGCAGCCTACAGAGCTCCTACAATGAGCAGTTCTTC. It codes for CASSLQSSYNEQFF.

The rearrangement uses TRBV6-2 or TRBV6-3 and TRBJ2-7; unclear D gene. Trimming shortened V by 0 bases and J by 3 bases, and 9 bases separated the two germline ends. The CDR3 runs 14 residues. The V gene's germline CDR1 is MNHEY and CDR2 SVGEGT. CDR3 protein: CASSYSLGLYEQYF. The CDR3 DNA follows: TGTGCCAGCAGTTACTCTCTGGGCCTCTACGAGCAGTACTTC.

The chain joins TRBV9 to TRBJ2-5, with a tentative D call TRBD1 (5 bases). This CDR3 comprises 14 residues. Germline V gene data show CDR1 as SGDLS and CDR2 as YYNGEE. The germline V and J ends were trimmed by 0 bases and 6 bases, with 12 bases remaining between them. CDR3 sequence reads: CASSVEPGMKTQYF. The CDR3, as DNA: TGTGCCAGCAGCGTAGAGCCAGGGATGAAGACCCAGTACTTC. The variable domain in full, with the rest retrieved from reference TRBV9 and TRBJ2-5, is DSGVTQTPKHLITATGQRVTLRCSPRSGDLSVYWYQQSLDQGLQFLIQYYNGEERAKGNILERFSAQQFPDLHSELNLSSLELGDSALYFCASSVEPGMKTQYFGPGTRLLVL.

The chain joins TRBV27 to TRBJ2-3; TRBD1 agrees at 8 bases. V dropped 4 bases and J dropped 4; count of bases not matched to a gene: 10. Germline V gene sequence: CDR1 MNHEY, CDR2 SMNVEV (reference sequence). The CDR3 has 16 residues. The CDR3 reads CASSSSPEQGADTQYF. The DNA for the CDR3 is TGTGCCAGCAGTTCCTCACCGGAACAGGGGGCAGATACGCAGTATTTT.

This clonotype was recorded a few times. The chain links TRBV20-1 to TRBJ2-1; 9 nucleotides match TRBD2. The CDR3 contains 15 residues. Germline lookup yields CDR1 DFQATT and CDR2 SNEGSKA (reference sequence). V lost 3 bases to trimming and J lost 2 bases; unmatched junction nucleotides: 5. The CDR3 bases are TGCAGTGCTAGCCGACCTAGCGGGGCCTACAATGAGCAGTTCTTC. Translated, it gives CSASRPSGAYNEQFF.

In this sample, this clonotype turned up many times. The V gene is TRBV7-3, the J gene TRBJ2-6; no reliable D call. Trimming left V 5 bases short and J 4 bases short, with 6 bases between. Germline-derived CDR1 and CDR2 are SGHTA and FQGTGA. The CDR3 has 13 residues. The CDR3 sequence: CASSRVGANVLTF. The DNA for the CDR3 is TGTGCCAGCAGCCGGGTAGGGGCCAACGTCCTGACTTTC.

This clonotype was counted many times. The gene calls are TRBV6-1 and TRBJ1-5, with TRBD1 identical over 10 bases. Trimming cost V 6 bases and J 4 bases; bases outside gene matches: 6. CDR3 length: 15 amino acids. Germline loops: CDR1 MNHNS, CDR2 SASEGT. CDR3 residues: CASSWTGGFNQPQHF. DNA of the CDR3: TGTGCCAGCAGCTGGACAGGGGGATTTAATCAGCCCCAGCATTTT.

The table lists this clonotype with a few counts. The V gene is TRBV7-9, the J gene TRBJ2-7; D is tentatively TRBD1 or TRBD2 (5 bases each). The CDR3 runs 13 residues. Trimming pared 5 bases from V and 4 bases from J, leaving 12 bases between. Germline V lookup: CDR1 SEHNR, CDR2 FQNEAQ (reference sequence). The CDR3 sequence is CASSGPGPYEQYF. CDR3 nucleotide sequence: TGTGCCAGCAGCGGACCGGGACCTTACGAGCAGTACTTC.

The chain carries TRBV28 and TRBJ2-6; D not certain. The germline V and J ends were trimmed by 2 bases and 3 bases, with 8 bases remaining between them. The germline gives CDR1 MDHEN, CDR2 SYDVKM. The CDR3 extends over 15 amino acids. The CDR3 region has the DNA TGTGCCAGCAGTTTAGGGTCTTATGGGGCCAACGTCCTGACTTTC. Translation gives CASSLGSYGANVLTF. Using reference TRBV28 and TRBJ2-6 for the parts outside the CDR3, the full variable domain is DVKVTQSSRYLVKRTGEKVFLECVQDMDHENMFWYRQDPGLGLRLIYFSYDVKMKEKGDIPEGYSVSREKKERFSLILESASTNQTSMYLCASSLGSYGANVLTFGAGSRLTVL.

This clonotype was seen only a few times. This chain links TRBV24-1 with TRBJ2-3; D gene ambiguous. The CDR3 runs to 11 residues. Germline CDR1 is KGHDR and CDR2 is SFDVKD. Trimming left V 5 bases short and J 4 bases short, with 3 bases between. CDR3: CATSASDTQYF. CDR3 in DNA: TGTGCCACCAGTGCGTCAGATACGCAGTATTTT.

This chain links TRBV28 with TRBJ2-1; no definite D call. From germline, CDR1 is MDHEN and CDR2 SYDVKM. This CDR3 has 13 residues. V was cut by 8 bases and J by 3 bases, with 11 bases left in between. CDR3 sequence: CASHSGLYNEQFF. The CDR3 nucleotides are TGTGCCAGCCATTCGGGCCTCTACAATGAGCAGTTCTTC.

This clonotype was seen ten or more times. The chain recombines TRBV20-1 with TRBJ2-1, with no clear D. The CDR3 is made up of 16 amino acids. Germline lookup yields CDR1 DFQATT and CDR2 SNEGSKA (reference sequence). V was clipped by 0 bases and J by 0 bases, with 12 bases between them. The CDR3 spells CSARDLAESSYNEQFF. As DNA, the CDR3 is TGCAGTGCTAGAGATTTGGCGGAAAGCTCCTACAATGAGCAGTTCTTC.

This clonotype was picked up many times. The chain has TRBV4-3 and TRBJ1-1; no definite D call. Germline CDR1 is LGHNA and CDR2 is YSLEER. CDR3 length equals 13 residues. Trimming cost V 0 bases and J 6 bases, with 8 bases left between them. The CDR3 reads CASSQDRIAEAFF. CDR3 coding DNA: TGCGCCAGCAGCCAAGACCGGATCGCTGAAGCTTTCTTT.

This clonotype was detected only a few times. The V gene is TRBV28, the J gene TRBJ1-2; 7 bases are shared with TRBD1. V lost 5 bases to trimming and J lost 3 bases; unmatched junction nucleotides: 3. The CDR3 covers 13 residues. Germline CDR1 and CDR2: MDHEN and SYDVKM. CDR3 in amino acids: CASSRGRDYGYTF. CDR3 DNA: TGTGCCAGCAGTAGGGGGCGCGACTATGGCTACACCTTC.

This clonotype was observed many times. The genes are TRBV29-1 and TRBJ1-2, with no clear D. The CDR3 is 12 residues long. The ends were cut back, 2 bases at V and 3 bases at J, with 7 bases in the middle. CDR1 SQVTM and CDR2 ANQGSEA come from the germline V gene. The CDR3 here is CSVERIDYGYTF. The CDR3 bases are TGCAGCGTTGAACGTATAGACTATGGCTACACCTTC.

This rearrangement joins TRBV28 to TRBJ2-7; 11 positions agree with TRBD1. CDR3 length: 15 amino acids. V trimming: 7 bases; J trimming: 5 bases; junction bases outside the gene matches: 10. Per the germline V gene, CDR1 is MDHEN and CDR2 is SYDVKM. CDR3 DNA: TGTGCCAGCATAGTGAGGACAGGGGGCCCCCACGAGCAGTACTTC. This codes for CASIVRTGGPHEQYF.